One sample yielded the 2 T cell receptor beta chains listed below, sequenced in a study of human versus mouse CDR3 diversity and MHC coevolution. TCRdb keeps only in-frame clones here, not all; method: immunoSEQ multiplex PCR. Of about 80,000 clones in the sample, over 85% were seen once. Sequenced sample: naive CD4+ T cells from blood. Documented subset: CD45RO-negative CD62L-positive naive CD4 T cells. The receptors were sampled from a person aged 25 to 69 in good health.

This chain links TRBV6-5 with TRBJ2-7; D unclear. The CDR3 is made up of 14 amino acids. The V gene's germline CDR1 is MNHEY and CDR2 SVGAGI. V lost 6 bases and J lost 3, with 15 bases in between. The CDR3: CASSPRSYSYEQYF. In DNA form, the CDR3 reads TGTGCCAGCAGCCCCAGGTCGTATAGCTACGAGCAGTACTTC.

This chain joins TRBV6-5 and TRBJ2-5; TRBD2 might be the D (6 bases). V was pared by 6 bases and J by 1 base, with 15 bases between. CDR1 MNHEY and CDR2 SVGAGI come from the germline V gene. This CDR3 spans 15 amino acids. CDR3 sequence (DNA): TGTGCCAGCAGGCCCCCCCTGGGGGGCCAAGAGACCCAGTACTTC. The encoded protein is CASRPPLGGQETQYF.